This TCR beta chain was documented in a study of Graves' ophthalmopathy and Graves' hyperthyroidism. The germline V gene has CDR1 SGHTA and CDR2 FQGNSA. The CDR3 totals 12 residues. V lost 1 base and J lost 4, with 3 bases in between. Investigators amplified TCR beta CDR3 regions from RNA transcripts. Second-round multiplex PCR came after first-round RT-PCR with HTBI primers. TCRdb analysed the multiplex PCR reads with MiXCR anew, one entry per CDR3 protein. The data contain approximately 700,000 distinct CDR3 sequences, 40% of them singletons. This clonotype showed up just a few times. V and J are TRBV7-2 and TRBJ2-3, with D uncertain. The specimen was peripheral blood. The clonotype comes from an adult man with Graves' ophthalmopathy. The CDR3 is CASSLVADTQYF. The CDR3 nucleotides are TGTGCCAGCAGCTTAGTTGCAGATACGCAGTATTTT.